Listed below are T cell receptor beta chains from one sample, sequenced in a study of cytomegalovirus exposure and HLA in healthy donors. Repertoires were generated with immunoSEQ multiplex PCR, while TCRdb's copy carries only in-frame clones and drops some. The data hold 150,000 to 200,000 clones, with around 79% observed a single time. Sequencing was done on a sample of PBMCs. The receptors originated from a woman in her 50s in good health and CMV-seronegative. CDR3s include the opening cysteine and the closing phenylalanine or tryptophan. D genes are given only for firm matches. Size is stated for part of the rows, as once, few or many counts, or as a class when the clone is expanded.

V gene	clone size	J gene	D gene	CDR3 DNA	CDR3 protein
TRBV19	NA	TRBJ2-2	TRBD1	TGTGCCAGTAGTACCACAGGGGCCGGGGAGCTGTTTTTT	CASSTTGAGELFF
TRBV9	NA	TRBJ2-1	NA	TGTGCCAGCAGTGCCCTTATGAGCTCCTACAATGAGCAGTTCTTC	CASSALMSSYNEQFF
TRBV15	NA	TRBJ1-6	TRBD1	TGTGCCACCAGCAGAGTGGTGGGGACAGGGGTTTCACCCCTCCACTTT	CATSRVVGTGVSPLHF
TRBV7-8	once	TRBJ1-3	NA	TGTGCCAGCAGCTTAACTGACCAGAGGCTGTCCTCTGGAAACACCATATATTTT	CASSLTDQRLSSGNTIYF
TRBV5-1	NA	TRBJ2-3	TRBD1	TGCGCCAGCAGCGTAAGGACAGGGTCTGGTTTTAGCACAGATACGCAGTATTTT	CASSVRTGSGFSTDTQYF
TRBV11-2	few	TRBJ1-2	NA	TGTGCCAGCAGCTTCAGAGGCGGCTACACCTTC	CASSFRGGYTF
TRBV2	NA	TRBJ2-7	TRBD1	TGTGCCAGCAGTGGCCTACGGACAGGGACCAACGAGCAGTACTTC	CASSGLRTGTNEQYF
TRBV10-3	NA	TRBJ2-7	TRBD1	TGTGCCATCAGACGGGGCCGAGGACAGGGATCCTACGAGCAGTACTTC	CAIRRGRGQGSYEQYF
TRBV7-9	NA	TRBJ1-4	NA	TGTGCCAGCAGCACGGGGTCCGTGAATGAAAAACTGTTTTTT	CASSTGSVNEKLFF
TRBV9	NA	TRBJ1-3	NA	TGTGCCAGCAGCTCTCCCCGCGGGGGAAATTCTGGAAACACCATATATTTT	CASSSPRGGNSGNTIYF
TRBV2	NA	TRBJ2-7	NA	TGTGCCACCAAGGGACTCCAAACATCCTACGAGCAGTACTTC	CATKGLQTSYEQYF
TRBV6-5	NA	TRBJ1-1	NA	TGTGCCAGCAGTCGGACTTACACTGAAGCTTTCTTT	CASSRTYTEAFF
TRBV25-1	NA	TRBJ1-1	NA	TGTGCCAGCAGTGAACGACACCCAGGGTCTTTCTTT	CASSERHPGSFF
TRBV27	NA	TRBJ2-1	NA	TGTGCCAGCAGTTTACGATGGGGACTTAACAATGAGCAGTTCTTC	CASSLRWGLNNEQFF
TRBV5-4	NA	TRBJ1-1	NA	TGTGCCAGCAGCTTGGCGACGACAATGAACACTGAAGCTTTCTTT	CASSLATTMNTEAFF
TRBV7-8	NA	TRBJ1-1	NA	TGTGCCAGCAGCTTAGCGTGGACACCGAACACTGAAGCTTTCTTT	CASSLAWTPNTEAFF
TRBV5-1	NA	TRBJ1-4	NA	TGCGCCAGCAGCCCCGGAGGGACTGGAACTAATGAAAAACTGTTTTTT	CASSPGGTGTNEKLFF
TRBV29-1	NA	TRBJ2-6	NA	TGCAGCGTTGAATCTGGGAGGTCTGGGGCCAACGTCCTGACTTTC	CSVESGRSGANVLTF
TRBV6-5	NA	TRBJ1-2	TRBD1	TGTGCCAGCAGTTACTCGACAGGGGTATATGGCTACACCTTC	CASSYSTGVYGYTF
TRBV18	NA	TRBJ2-1	TRBD2	TGTGCCAGCTCACCACCGGTAGCGGGGGGGAGCTCCTACAATGAGCAGTTCTTC	CASSPPVAGGSSYNEQFF
TRBV7-2	NA	TRBJ1-3	NA	TGTGCCAGCAGCCAACGGACAGCTCAGGCGGCCATATATTTT	CASSQRTAQAAIYF
TRBV7-9	NA	TRBJ2-7	TRBD1	TGTGCCAGCAGCCTGGACAGGGGGTCCTACGAGCAGTACTTC	CASSLDRGSYEQYF
TRBV5-5	NA	TRBJ1-2	NA	TGTGCCAGCAGCCGGCATAGGGACTCCTCCTATGGCTACACCTTC	CASSRHRDSSYGYTF
TRBV5-1	NA	TRBJ2-4	TRBD1	TGCGCCAGCAGCTTGCAGCCGGGACAGAGACTTCTAGCCAAAAACATTCAGTACTTC	CASSLQPGQRLLAKNIQYF
TRBV5-4	NA	TRBJ1-1	NA	TGTGCCAGCAGCCCCCGAAGGACAGTGAACACTGAAGCTTTCTTT	CASSPRRTVNTEAFF
TRBV5-1	NA	TRBJ2-3	NA	TGCGCCAGCAGCTTGGCAGGGTTGGGCACGGATACGCAGTATTTT	CASSLAGLGTDTQYF
TRBV12-5	many	TRBJ2-1	TRBD2	TGTGCTAGTGGCCGTAGCGGGGGAAACAATGAGCAGTTCTTC	CASGRSGGNNEQFF
TRBV6-5	NA	TRBJ2-5	TRBD1	TGTGCCAGCAGGAAACCAGGGGGCGGGGAGACCCAGTACTTC	CASRKPGGGETQYF
TRBV27	NA	TRBJ1-2	TRBD1	TGTGCCAGCAGCCCGATAACTTTGACAGGGGCCGGGTGGTACACCTTC	CASSPITLTGAGWYTF
TRBV7-9	few	TRBJ1-1	NA	TGTGCCAGCAGCTTAAATCCTGGAGGGAAAGACACTGAAGCTTTCTTT	CASSLNPGGKDTEAFF
TRBV7-2	once	TRBJ1-3	NA	TGTGCCAGCAGCCCCGGGGGGGCTGGAAACACCATATATTTT	CASSPGGAGNTIYF
TRBV6-5	NA	TRBJ1-2	NA	TGTGCCAGCAGGACAGTCGACGGCTACACCTTC	CASRTVDGYTF
TRBV19	NA	TRBJ2-7	NA	TGTGCCAGTAGTATCGGGCAGGGCTACGAGCAGTACTTC	CASSIGQGYEQYF
TRBV29-1	NA	TRBJ1-1	NA	TGCAGCGCTCCTATCCAGCAGGGCGGCGGCACTGAAGCTTTCTTT	CSAPIQQGGGTEAFF
TRBV7-2	once	TRBJ2-7	TRBD1	TGTGCCAGCAGCTCCCTGCGGACAGGGGGGGCCTACGAGCAGTACTTC	CASSSLRTGGAYEQYF
TRBV4-1	NA	TRBJ1-3	TRBD1	TGCGCCAGCAGCCAAATGCACAGGGGACTAGGGTCTGGAAACACCATATATTTT	CASSQMHRGLGSGNTIYF
TRBV5-5	once	TRBJ1-1	NA	TGTGCCAGCAGCTTTACAGGGATCATCGCTGAAGCTTTCTTT	CASSFTGIIAEAFF
TRBV14	NA	TRBJ2-3	NA	TGTGCCAGCAGCCTTAGGGGAACTAGCACAGATACGCAGTATTTT	CASSLRGTSTDTQYF
TRBV19	NA	TRBJ2-2	NA	TGTGCCAGTAGTGTACAGGGTACCGGGGAGCTGTTTTTT	CASSVQGTGELFF
TRBV2	NA	TRBJ2-3	NA	TGTGCCAGCATTAGGAACAGGGTGGCTATTACCAGATTTAGCACAGATACGCAGTATTTT	CASIRNRVAITRFSTDTQYF
TRBV5-8	once	TRBJ1-5	TRBD1	TGTGCCAGCAGCCCTGGGACAGCCCCTAGCAATCAGCCCCAGCATTTT	CASSPGTAPSNQPQHF
TRBV19	once	TRBJ2-1	NA	TGTGCCAGTAGTCTCCCGACAGCGAGCTCCTACAATGAGCAGTTCTTC	CASSLPTASSYNEQFF
TRBV5-1	NA	TRBJ1-5	TRBD1	TGCGCCAGCAGCCTTGCATTAGTGCATCAGACAGGGCACAATCAGCCCCAGCATTTT	CASSLALVHQTGHNQPQHF